Each of the 20 T cell receptor beta chains below was sequenced from the same sample in a study of T cells after yellow fever vaccination (dated by TCRdb to about 2019). The library came from 5' RACE. TCRdb shows the sequencer as Illumina HiSeq 2500. The public reads were reanalyzed by TCRdb: fastp trimming at Q25, MiXCR alignment, in-frame beta chains only. Each entry merges the rows of one CDR3 protein and shows their most common DNA and genes. This sample gives approximately 300,000 distinct CDR3 sequences in total; roughly 13% of them show up just once. The leading ten clones occupy 0.5% to 0.6% of the sample. The sample's treatment or condition label, in plain terms: live attenuated yellow fever vaccine strain. Here the sequenced sample was CD4+ T cells sorted from PBMCs, taken 45 days after the yellow fever booster vaccination. The receptor source for this set is a man in his thirties or forties who received the YFV17D yellow fever vaccine.

The gene calls are TRBV4-3 and TRBJ1-2; D might be TRBD1 (6 bases). This CDR3 contains 17 residues. V was shortened by 2 bases and J by 4 bases, with 20 bases between the two germline ends. Germline V CDR1 and CDR2: LGHNA, YSLEER. The CDR3 is CASSQRKERDTTYGYTF. CDR3 coding DNA: TGCGCCAGCAGCCAACGTAAGGAACGGGACACCACCTATGGCTACACCTTC.

The chain links TRBV7-2 to TRBJ2-1; no reliable D call. V lost 7 bases and J 6 bases, leaving 13 bases between the germline ends. The CDR3 extends over 13 amino acids. The germline V gene has CDR1 SGHTA and CDR2 FQGNSA. The CDR3: CASKHSPANEQFF. The CDR3 DNA follows: TGTGCCAGCAAGCATAGCCCTGCCAATGAGCAGTTCTTC.

This clonotype was counted a few times. This sequence joins TRBV5-1 and TRBJ2-3, with D maybe TRBD2 (5 bases). Trimming pared 0 bases from V and 3 bases from J, leaving 11 bases between. Per germline, CDR1 SGHRS and CDR2 YFSETQ. The CDR3 spans 15 residues. CDR3 DNA sequence: TGCGCCAGCAGCTTGGGTGGGAGCCGGACAGATACGCAGTATTTT. Its translation: CASSLGGSRTDTQYF.

In this sample, this clonotype turned up a few times. The genes are TRBV10-1 and TRBJ2-1, with 9 nucleotides matching TRBD2. Germline assignment: CDR1 WNHNN and CDR2 SYGVQD (reference sequence). The CDR3 runs to 21 residues. V lost 0 bases, J lost 0 bases, and 15 bases stayed unmatched. The CDR3 sequence: CASSESTSSGSSGTSYNEQFF. For the CDR3, the DNA is TGCGCCAGCAGTGAGTCGACGAGTAGCGGGAGCAGCGGGACCTCCTACAATGAGCAGTTCTTC.

This clonotype was seen more than once but under ten times. The chain combines TRBV19 with TRBJ2-3, with D tentatively TRBD1 (6 bases). Trimming removed 6 bases from V and 1 base from J, with 8 bases in between. CDR1 LNHDA and CDR2 SQIVND come from the germline V gene (reference sequence). The CDR3 has 13 residues. CDR3: CASRQGRTDTQYF. In nucleotides, the CDR3 is TGTGCCAGTAGACAGGGACGCACAGATACGCAGTATTTT.

This chain connects TRBV29-1 to TRBJ2-3; no clear D. The CDR3 totals 11 residues. Trimming shortened V by 4 bases and J by 4 bases, and 6 bases separated the two germline ends. Germline V gene data show CDR1 as SQVTM and CDR2 as ANQGSEA. In nucleotides, the CDR3 is TGCAGCGTTGCCCGAGCAGATACGCAGTATTTT. It specifies CSVARADTQYF.

This clonotype was recorded many times. The rearrangement links TRBV7-9 to TRBJ2-7; weak D call: TRBD1 (6 bases). Trimming shortened V by 4 bases and J by 3 bases, and 16 bases separated the two germline ends. The CDR3 is 15 amino acids. Germline CDR1 and CDR2: SEHNR and FQNEAQ (reference sequence). CDR3 in amino acids: CASSSGQKVFYEQYF. The CDR3 region has the DNA TGTGCCAGCAGCTCAGGACAGAAAGTATTCTACGAGCAGTACTTC.

The genes are TRBV5-5 and TRBJ1-5; 11 bases are a match to TRBD1. Germline assignment: CDR1 SGHKS and CDR2 YYEKEE (reference sequence). The V and J ends lost 4 bases and 7 bases, in that order; junction bases with no gene match: 7. CDR3 size: 15 residues. The CDR3 DNA reads as TGTGCCAGCAGCCTCGGACAGGGGGCTAGACAGCCCCAGCATTTT. It codes for CASSLGQGARQPQHF.

V and J are TRBV6-1 and TRBJ2-3, with TRBD2 matching 12 bases. The CDR3 is 17 residues long. V shed 5 bases and J 9 bases; nucleotides not matched to a gene: 15. Germline-derived CDR1 and CDR2 are MNHNS and SASEGT. The CDR3 spells CASSPMVALAGGQTQYF. DNA of the CDR3: TGTGCCAGCAGTCCTATGGTGGCACTAGCGGGAGGACAAACGCAGTATTTT.

The chain has TRBV7-9 and TRBJ2-1; D might be TRBD2 (7 bases). This CDR3 is built from 15 residues. V dropped 3 bases and J dropped 7 bases, with 16 bases sitting between them. Germline assignment: CDR1 SEHNR and CDR2 FQNEAQ (reference sequence). The CDR3 loop reads CASSLRTAGTNEQFF. In DNA, the CDR3 is TGTGCCAGCAGCTTGAGGACAGCGGGGACAAATGAGCAGTTCTTC.

In this sample, this clonotype turned up a few times. This chain joins TRBV20-1 and TRBJ2-1; 13 bases match TRBD2. V gave up 3 bases and J gave up 8 bases; unmatched junction bases: 7. The CDR3 runs 15 residues. Germline loops: CDR1 DFQATT, CDR2 SNEGSKA (reference sequence). The CDR3 region is CSASRGLAGVDEQFF. The CDR3 bases are TGCAGTGCTAGCCGCGGACTAGCGGGGGTGGATGAGCAGTTCTTC.

This clonotype has only a few counts. The rearrangement uses TRBV14 and TRBJ2-2, with D perhaps TRBD2 (5 bases). CDR1 is SGHDN and CDR2 is FVKESK in the germline V gene. Trimming pared 3 bases from V and 2 bases from J, leaving 16 bases between. The CDR3 covers 17 residues. CDR3 sequence (DNA): TGTGCCAGCAGCCAGTTAAGCCGAACTAGAAACACCGGGGAGCTGTTTTTT. Its protein product is CASSQLSRTRNTGELFF.

This chain uses TRBV4-3 with TRBJ2-1; tentatively, D is TRBD2 (7 bases). There are 16 residues in the CDR3. Germline CDR1 reads LGHNA; CDR2 reads YSLEER. V was pared by 1 base and J by 1 base, with 11 bases between. The CDR3 nucleotides read TGCGCCAGCAGCCAAGTAGGGGGGGGGTCCTACAATGAGCAGTTCTTC. It codes for CASSQVGGGSYNEQFF.

J is TRBJ2-1 and V is TRBV11-2; 8 bases fit TRBD2. Germline lookup yields CDR1 SGHAT and CDR2 FQNNGV. V lost 5 bases, J lost 5 bases, and 8 bases stayed unmatched. The CDR3 sequence is 15 residues long. CDR3 region: CASSPRGRKDNEQFF. The CDR3 DNA reads TGTGCCAGCAGCCCCCGCGGGAGGAAGGACAATGAGCAGTTCTTC.

The sample holds many counts of this clonotype. The genes are TRBV29-1 and TRBJ2-5; TRBD2 might be the D (5 bases). This CDR3 has 14 residues. Germline lookup yields CDR1 SQVTM and CDR2 ANQGSEA. Deletions cut 4 bases from V and 4 bases from J, with 16 bases between. CDR3 residues: CSVVGGLSGETQYF. For the CDR3, the DNA is TGCAGCGTTGTAGGAGGATTATCGGGAGAGACCCAGTACTTC.

This clonotype occurred a few times. V usage is TRBV5-1 and J usage is TRBJ1-6, with D maybe TRBD1 (6 bases). Per germline, CDR1 SGHRS and CDR2 YFSETQ. This CDR3 comprises 14 residues. Trimming pared 2 bases from V and 7 bases from J, leaving 10 bases between. The CDR3 nucleotides read TGCGCCAGCAGCTTCGGACAGCCCAATTCACCCCTCCACTTT. Amino acid sequence: CASSFGQPNSPLHF.

CDR3 bases: TGTGCCAGCAGTACGGGACAGCCCCCTTCCTACGAGCAGTACTTC. Amino acids: CASSTGQPPSYEQYF. V is TRBV28 and J is TRBJ2-7; 7 nucleotides agree with TRBD1. Germline loops: CDR1 MDHEN, CDR2 SYDVKM. CDR3 length equals 15 residues. J was trimmed by 1 base and V by 5 bases; bases with no gene match: 8.

This clonotype has ten or more counts. This chain joins TRBV7-9 and TRBJ2-5; D is uncertain. The length of the CDR3 is 13 residues. Per germline, CDR1 SEHNR and CDR2 FQNEAQ (reference sequence). Between the trimmed V and J ends, which lost 2 bases and 3 bases, there was a span of 7 bases. CDR3 loop: CASSLIREETQYF. The CDR3 region has the DNA TGTGCCAGCAGCTTAATCAGAGAAGAGACCCAGTACTTC.

The J gene is TRBJ2-7, the V gene TRBV20-1; tentative D call: TRBD2 (5 bases). Looked up from germline, CDR1 is DFQATT and CDR2 is SNEGSKA (reference sequence). CDR3 length equals 11 residues. Trimming removed 5 bases at V and 5 bases at J, with 10 bases between. The CDR3 spells CSALGVNEQYF. As DNA, the CDR3 is TGCAGTGCTCTCGGGGTAAACGAGCAGTACTTC.

The sample holds a few counts of this clonotype. The gene calls are TRBV7-2 and TRBJ2-7, with a possible D match to TRBD1 (6 bases). Germline values: CDR1 SGHTA, CDR2 FQGNSA. The CDR3 spans 17 residues. V lost 5 bases and J lost 4, with 24 bases in between. The CDR3 region is CASSHGVGGRSGYEQYF. The CDR3 region has the DNA TGTGCCAGCAGCCACGGTGTAGGGGGTCGGTCGGGGTACGAGCAGTACTTC.